The 24 T cell receptor beta chains below all came from one sample that was sequenced in a study of cytomegalovirus exposure and HLA in healthy donors. 60 Vbeta and 13 Jbeta primers were used in PCR. Generated by immunoSEQ multiplex PCR, the TCRdb table keeps only in-frame clones and is missing some. The table has roughly 100,000 clones, about two thirds seen once. The specimen sequenced was PBMCs. The source of these receptors is a woman between 50 and 59 years old in good health and CMV-seropositive.

This chain joins TRBV7-8 and TRBJ2-5; 8 nucleotides line up with TRBD1. V was clipped by 5 bases and J by 3 bases; unmatched bases: 5. The CDR3 is 14 amino acids. Per germline, CDR1 SGHVS and CDR2 FQNEAQ. The DNA of the CDR3 is TGTGCCAGCAGCGCCAGGGGGCCCGAAGAGACCCAGTACTTC. The encoded protein is CASSARGPEETQYF.

This rearrangement joins TRBV2 to TRBJ1-2, with 11 bases that match TRBD1. V lost 10 bases and J lost 8; bases outside the gene matches: 21. The V gene's germline CDR1 is SNHLY and CDR2 FYNNEI. The CDR3 is 17 residues long. The CDR3 DNA sequence: TGTGCCATCTCTGCACACGGACAGGGGGCTGGTTTAGAGGGCTACACCTTC. This encodes CAISAHGQGAGLEGYTF. Variable domain in full (rest from reference TRBV2 and TRBJ1-2): EPEVTQTPSHQVTQMGQEVILRCVPISNHLYFYWYRQILGQKVEFLVSFYNNEISEKSEIFDDQFSVERPDGSNFTLKIRSTKLEDSAMYFCAISAHGQGAGLEGYTFGSGTRLTVV.

CDR3 amino acids: CASSSPKQAPGANVLTF. DNA of the CDR3: TGTGCCAGCAGCTCGCCTAAACAGGCTCCTGGGGCCAACGTCCTGACTTTC. The J gene is TRBJ2-6, the V gene TRBV7-2; weak D call: TRBD1 (5 bases). The CDR3 length is 17 residues. V gave up 4 bases and J gave up 2 bases, with 15 bases separating them. Germline V gene lookup returns CDR1 SGHTA and CDR2 FQGNSA.

This clone was seen a few times. This chain joins TRBV2 and TRBJ2-1, with a tentative D call TRBD1 (5 bases). Trimming removed 2 bases from V and 0 bases from J, with 8 bases in between. The CDR3 extends over 15 amino acids. Germline-derived CDR1 and CDR2 are SNHLY and FYNNEI. CDR3 nucleotides: TGTGCCAGCAGTGAACAGGGTAGCTCCTACAATGAGCAGTTCTTC. Its translation: CASSEQGSSYNEQFF.

The rearrangement joins TRBV5-4 to TRBJ1-4, with 7 bases identical to TRBD1. CDR1 SGHNT and CDR2 YYREEE come from the germline V gene (reference sequence). With V trimmed by 4 bases and J by 3 bases, 6 bases remained unmatched. This CDR3 has 15 residues. CDR3 in amino acids: CASSPTTGPNEKLFF. The CDR3, as DNA: TGTGCCAGCAGCCCGACGACAGGGCCTAATGAAAAACTGTTTTTT.

The chain carries TRBV7-8 and TRBJ1-6, with 7 bases matching TRBD1. Per germline, CDR1 SGHVS and CDR2 FQNEAQ. The CDR3 runs 13 residues. V was clipped by 3 bases and J by 8 bases; unmatched bases: 1. The CDR3 region is CASSFQGDSPLHF. In DNA form, the CDR3 reads TGTGCCAGCAGCTTTCAGGGGGATTCACCCCTCCACTTT.

The chain uses TRBV5-6 and TRBJ2-1; 9 nucleotides agree with TRBD2. V dropped 3 bases and J dropped 8; count of bases not matched to a gene: 12. The CDR3 consists of 16 residues. Germline V gene data show CDR1 as SGHDT and CDR2 as YYEEEE. CDR3 DNA sequence: TGTGCCAGCAGCTCCCTAGCGGGGTGGCCTCGGGATGAGCAGTTCTTC. Its protein product is CASSSLAGWPRDEQFF. The full variable domain, rest sourced from reference TRBV5-6 and TRBJ2-1, is DAGVTQSPTHLIKTRGQQVTLRCSPKSGHDTVSWYQQALGQGPQFIFQYYEEEERQRGNFPDRFSGHQFPNYSSELNVNALLLGDSALYLCASSSLAGWPRDEQFFGPGTRLTVL.

This clone was seen many times. This sequence joins TRBV2 and TRBJ1-1; 7 bases align to TRBD1. Germline V gene data show CDR1 as SNHLY and CDR2 as FYNNEI. Trimming took 1 base from V and 12 from J; bases not matched to a gene: 2. The CDR3 is made up of 11 amino acids. CDR3 sequence (DNA): TGTGCCAGCAGTGAAGACAGGGGAACTTTCTTT. It encodes CASSEDRGTFF.

This clone was picked up a small number of times. The chain combines TRBV6-5 with TRBJ2-7; no clear D gene. This CDR3 region has 14 residues. V lost 4 bases, J lost 0 bases, and 10 bases lay in between. CDR1 and CDR2 (germline): MNHEY, SVGAGI. CDR3 in amino acids: CASSWAASSYEQYF. The CDR3 DNA sequence: TGTGCCAGCAGTTGGGCAGCAAGCTCCTACGAGCAGTACTTC.

CDR3 nucleotides: TGTGCCAGCAGCTCTCCCCTAAGGGCGGGGATGCGGACTGAAGCTTTCTTT. Protein product: CASSSPLRAGMRTEAFF. This chain links TRBV7-9 with TRBJ1-1; no clear D gene. Germline loops: CDR1 SEHNR, CDR2 FQNEAQ (reference sequence). Trimming cost V 4 bases and J 5 bases, with 23 bases left between them. This CDR3 contains 17 residues.

This clone appeared a few times. The J gene is TRBJ2-5, the V gene TRBV2, with D possibly matching TRBD2 (6 bases). This CDR3 has 14 amino acids. The germline V gene encodes CDR1 SNHLY and CDR2 FYNNEI. V was cut by 7 bases and J by 5 bases, with 17 bases left in between. This CDR3 is CASNNGAGLETQYF. For the CDR3, the DNA is TGTGCCAGCAATAACGGCGCGGGGTTGGAGACCCAGTACTTC.

This clone has a handful of counts. The chain is built from TRBV7-9 and TRBJ2-7, with a possible D match to TRBD2 (5 bases). CDR3 length: 14 amino acids. Trimming took off 3 bases at V and 3 bases at J, with 12 bases between the two ends. The germline gives CDR1 SEHNR, CDR2 FQNEAQ (reference sequence). The CDR3 nucleotides are TGTGCCAGCAGCTTCGCCGGGGTTAACTACGAGCAGTACTTC. It codes for CASSFAGVNYEQYF.

The chain has TRBV5-6 and TRBJ1-1, with D perhaps matching TRBD1 (5 bases). V lost 2 bases, J lost 3 bases, and 11 bases lay in between. From germline, CDR1 is SGHDT and CDR2 YYEEEE. The CDR3 is 14 amino acids. The CDR3 DNA sequence: TGTGCCAGCAGCTTCGGGGCGGGAGACACTGAAGCTTTCTTT. This sequence encodes CASSFGAGDTEAFF.

This clone was recorded once. V usage is TRBV5-1 and J usage is TRBJ1-4; 12 bases match TRBD1. The CDR3 sequence is 17 residues long. Looked up from germline, CDR1 is SGHRS and CDR2 is YFSETQ. V lost 2 bases and J lost 7; bases outside the gene matches: 9. The CDR3 sequence is CASSFAGQGALGEKLFF. DNA for the CDR3: TGCGCCAGCAGCTTCGCGGGACAGGGGGCTTTAGGTGAAAAACTGTTTTTT.

The gene calls are TRBV7-3 and TRBJ1-2; D remains unclear. The CDR3 sequence is 13 residues long. Germline V gene sequence: CDR1 SGHTA, CDR2 FQGTGA. V lost 3 bases to trimming and J lost 10 bases, with 15 bases between them. The CDR3 DNA sequence: TGTGCCAGCAGCTTTAGTACAGCAGAGACCTACACCTTC. Its protein product is CASSFSTAETYTF.

The J gene is TRBJ2-1, the V gene TRBV18; maybe TRBD1 (6 bases). Germline V gene sequence: CDR1 KGHSH, CDR2 LQKENI. The V end was cut by 1 base, the J end by 2 bases, with 9 bases between. This CDR3 region has 15 residues. CDR3 bases: TGTGCCAGCTCACCACTAACAGGGACCTACAATGAGCAGTTCTTC. Translation: CASSPLTGTYNEQFF. Drawing the rest from reference TRBV18 and TRBJ2-1, the complete variable domain is NAGVMQNPRHLVRRRGQEARLRCSPMKGHSHVYWYRQLPEEGLKFMVYLQKENIIDESGMPKERFSAEFPKEGPSILRIQQVVRGDSAAYFCASSPLTGTYNEQFFGPGTRLTVL.

The chain links TRBV6-4 to TRBJ2-3; TRBD2 matches 7 bases. V dropped 4 bases and J dropped 0; count of bases not matched to a gene: 4. Germline CDR1 and CDR2: MRHNA and SNTAGT. CDR3 size: 15 residues. The CDR3 reads CASSAHGGSTDTQYF. In DNA, the CDR3 is TGTGCCAGCAGTGCCCACGGGGGGAGCACAGATACGCAGTATTTT.

A few counts support this clone. The rearrangement joins TRBV5-1 to TRBJ1-2; no firm D call. This CDR3 is 14 amino acids long. The V gene's germline CDR1 is SGHRS and CDR2 YFSETQ. Between the trimmed V and J ends, which lost 4 bases and 7 bases, there was a span of 17 bases. In DNA, the CDR3 is TGCGCCAGCAGCAATAGCCCCGATTCGGGTGGCTACACCTTC. Translated: CASSNSPDSGGYTF. Full variable domain (missing parts from reference TRBV5-1 and TRBJ1-2): KAGVTQTPRYLIKTRGQQVTLSCSPISGHRSVSWYQQTPGQGLQFLFEYFSETQRNKGNFPGRFSGRQFSNSRSEMNVSTLELGDSALYLCASSNSPDSGGYTFGSGTRLTVV.

The chain is built from TRBV18 and TRBJ2-7, with D unclear. The CDR3 runs 15 residues. Germline V CDR1 and CDR2: KGHSH, LQKENI. The V and J ends lost 4 bases and 0 bases respectively, with 13 bases between them. For the CDR3, the DNA is TGTGCCAGCTCACGCGAGACTGCGAGCTCCTACGAGCAGTACTTC. Its translation is CASSRETASSYEQYF.

J is TRBJ2-7 and V is TRBV5-6; 8 positions agree with TRBD1. Germline CDR1 is SGHDT and CDR2 is YYEEEE. This CDR3 has 14 amino acids. Trimming at V came to 4 bases and at J to 3 bases, leaving 6 bases not matched to a gene. The CDR3 DNA is TGTGCCAGCAGCCCGTTGGGACAGGACTACGAGCAGTACTTC. Translated, it gives CASSPLGQDYEQYF.

In its sample, this clone was seen a few times. The chain is built from TRBV6-1 and TRBJ1-6; the match to TRBD1 covers 7 bases. Trimming cost V 6 bases and J 7 bases; bases outside gene matches: 6. There are 14 residues in the CDR3. Germline V gene lookup returns CDR1 MNHNS and CDR2 SASEGT. CDR3 in amino acids: CASSWTGTNSPLHF. In DNA form, the CDR3 reads TGTGCCAGCAGCTGGACAGGAACGAATTCACCCCTCCACTTT.

This clone was counted only a few times. This sequence joins TRBV4-3 and TRBJ1-1; D remains unclear. Germline V gives CDR1 LGHNA, CDR2 YSLEER. CDR3 length equals 14 residues. Trimming stripped 1 base from V and 5 bases from J, with 11 bases between. This CDR3 is CASSQVFSDTEAFF. In nucleotides, the CDR3 is TGCGCCAGCAGCCAAGTATTTAGTGATACTGAAGCTTTCTTT.

This chain links TRBV5-5 with TRBJ1-1; D gene ambiguous. With 2 bases removed from V and 0 bases from J, the gap between germline ends came to 11 bases. The germline V gene encodes CDR1 SGHKS and CDR2 YYEKEE (reference sequence). CDR3 length equals 15 residues. CDR3 in DNA: TGTGCCAGCAGCTTCGGCAGTACTATGAACACTGAAGCTTTCTTT. Protein product: CASSFGSTMNTEAFF.

The gene calls are TRBV6-1 and TRBJ2-2; 8 bases fit TRBD2. Germline V gene lookup returns CDR1 MNHNS and CDR2 SASEGT. Trimming removed 8 bases from V and 5 bases from J; junction bases left unmatched: 4. The CDR3 is 13 amino acids. The CDR3 loop is CASWSGGTGELFF. The CDR3 DNA follows: TGTGCCAGCTGGAGCGGGGGTACCGGGGAGCTGTTTTTT.